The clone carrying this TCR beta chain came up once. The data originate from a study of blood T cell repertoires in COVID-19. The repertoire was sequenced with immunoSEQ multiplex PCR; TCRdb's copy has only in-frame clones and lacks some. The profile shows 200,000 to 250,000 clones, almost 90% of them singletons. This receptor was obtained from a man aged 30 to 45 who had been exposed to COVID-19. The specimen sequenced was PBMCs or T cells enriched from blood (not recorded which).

The CDR3 loop reads CSVWTGGGNEQFF. CDR3 coding DNA: TGCAGCGTCTGGACAGGGGGAGGGAATGAGCAGTTCTTC. This chain joins TRBV29-1 and TRBJ2-1, with 10 bases aligning to TRBD1. Germline V lookup: CDR1 SQVTM, CDR2 ANQGSEA. The CDR3 extends over 13 amino acids. J was trimmed by 7 bases and V by 6 bases; bases with no gene match: 6.